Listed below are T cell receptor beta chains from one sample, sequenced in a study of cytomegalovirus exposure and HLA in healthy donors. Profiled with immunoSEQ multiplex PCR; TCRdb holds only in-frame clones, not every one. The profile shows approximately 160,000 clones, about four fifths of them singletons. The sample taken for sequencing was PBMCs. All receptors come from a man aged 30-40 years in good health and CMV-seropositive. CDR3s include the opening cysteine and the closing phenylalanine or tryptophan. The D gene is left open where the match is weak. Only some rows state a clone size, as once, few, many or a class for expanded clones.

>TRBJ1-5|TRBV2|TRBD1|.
CASSTRQGNQPQHF
TGTGCCAGCAGTACACGACAGGGTAATCAGCCCCAGCATTTT
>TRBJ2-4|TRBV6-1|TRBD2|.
CASSEGGGGGDIQYF
TGTGCCAGCAGTGAAGGCGGAGGCGGGGGGGACATTCAGTACTTC
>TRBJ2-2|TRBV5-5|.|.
CASSWRGPNTGELFF
TGTGCCAGCAGCTGGCGGGGGCCGAACACCGGGGAGCTGTTTTTT
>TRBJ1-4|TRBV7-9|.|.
CASSSSDSGEKLFF
TGTGCCAGCAGCTCCTCGGACAGTGGGGAAAAACTGTTTTTT
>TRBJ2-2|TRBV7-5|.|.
CARSLVGQVHTGELFF
TGTGCCAGAAGCTTAGTGGGACAGGTGCACACCGGGGAGCTGTTTTTT
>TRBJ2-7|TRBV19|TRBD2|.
CASSISSGSSPYEQYF
TGTGCCAGTAGTATATCCAGCGGGAGTAGTCCCTACGAGCAGTACTTC
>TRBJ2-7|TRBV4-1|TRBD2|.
CASSPPPSGRPLSYEQYF
TGCGCCAGCAGCCCCCCCCCTAGCGGGAGGCCCCTTTCCTACGAGCAGTACTTC
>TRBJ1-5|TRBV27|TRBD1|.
CASSPGTGVYQPQHF
TGTGCCAGCAGTCCTGGGACAGGGGTTTATCAGCCCCAGCATTTT
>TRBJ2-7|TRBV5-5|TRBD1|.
CASSLEGQGVEQYF
TGTGCCAGCAGCTTGGAGGGACAGGGGGTCGAGCAGTACTTC
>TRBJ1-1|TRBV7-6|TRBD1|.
CASSQGTGVGNTEAFF
TGTGCCAGCAGCCAGGGGACAGGGGTTGGTAACACTGAAGCTTTCTTT
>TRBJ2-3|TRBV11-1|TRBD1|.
CASSLGRTGRDTQYF
TGTGCCAGCAGCTTAGGCCGGACAGGGAGAGATACGCAGTATTTT
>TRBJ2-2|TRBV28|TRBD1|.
CASSFRRGPTGELFF
TGTGCCAGCAGTTTCCGCAGGGGGCCCACCGGGGAGCTGTTTTTT
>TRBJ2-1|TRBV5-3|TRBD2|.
CARSLIGTNFSYNEQFF
TGTGCCAGAAGCCTCATAGGGACTAACTTCTCCTACAATGAGCAGTTCTTC
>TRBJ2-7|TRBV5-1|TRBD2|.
CASSLPQERENHEQYF
TGCGCCAGCAGCTTGCCACAAGAGCGGGAGAATCACGAGCAGTACTTC
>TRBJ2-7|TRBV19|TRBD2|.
CASSRGGGIYEQYF
TGTGCCAGTAGCCGGGGCGGGGGTATCTACGAGCAGTACTTC
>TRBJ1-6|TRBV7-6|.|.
CASSLGTQSPLHF
TGTGCCAGCAGCCTCGGGACACAGTCACCCCTCCACTTT
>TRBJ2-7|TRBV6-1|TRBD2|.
CASSEIAGGPWQYF
TGTGCCAGCAGTGAAATAGCGGGAGGGCCCTGGCAGTACTTC
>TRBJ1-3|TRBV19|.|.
CASSQGISGNTIYF
TGTGCCAGTAGTCAGGGGATCTCTGGAAACACCATATATTTT
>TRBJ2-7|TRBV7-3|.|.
CASSPQDDYEQYF
TGTGCCAGCAGCCCACAGGACGACTACGAGCAGTACTTC
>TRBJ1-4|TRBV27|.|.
CASSSPMIQGALEKLFF
TGTGCCAGCAGTTCCCCCATGATTCAGGGTGCATTAGAAAAACTGTTTTTT
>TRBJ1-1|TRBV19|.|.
CASSIVRRGTEAFF
TGTGCCAGTAGTATCGTCAGGAGAGGGACTGAAGCTTTCTTT
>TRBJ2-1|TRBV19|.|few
CASSRSGDEQFF
TGTGCCAGTAGTAGATCAGGGGATGAGCAGTTCTTC
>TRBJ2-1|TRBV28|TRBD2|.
CASSSRLAGGYNEQFF
TGTGCCAGCAGTTCCCGACTAGCGGGGGGGTACAATGAGCAGTTCTTC
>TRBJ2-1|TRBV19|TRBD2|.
CASSILLGGGAEFF
TGTGCCAGTAGTATACTCCTGGGCGGGGGGGCCGAGTTCTTC
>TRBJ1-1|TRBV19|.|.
CASSAQRNTEAFF
TGTGCCAGTAGTGCACAGAGAAACACTGAAGCTTTCTTT
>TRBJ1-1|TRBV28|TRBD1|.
CASSSPGQGLGEAFF
TGTGCCAGCAGCAGTCCGGGACAGGGCTTGGGGGAAGCTTTCTTT
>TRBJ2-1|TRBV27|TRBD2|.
CASSLGGGPINEQFF
TGTGCCAGCAGTTTAGGGGGGGGTCCCATAAATGAGCAGTTCTTC
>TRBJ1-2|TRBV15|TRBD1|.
CATSRATGGPNYGYTF
TGTGCCACCAGCAGAGCAACAGGGGGTCCCAACTATGGCTACACCTTC
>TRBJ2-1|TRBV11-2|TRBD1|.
CASSLSTGGYNEQFF
TGTGCCAGCAGCTTATCGACAGGGGGTTACAATGAGCAGTTCTTC
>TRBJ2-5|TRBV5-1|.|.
CASSLGPLAPTETQYF
TGCGCCAGCAGCTTGGGCCCCCTAGCGCCAACGGAGACCCAGTACTTC
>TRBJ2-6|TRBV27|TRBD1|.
CASTGGSGANVLTF
TGTGCCAGCACAGGGGGCTCTGGGGCCAACGTCCTGACTTTC
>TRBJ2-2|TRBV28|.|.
CASSPPPGDPLTGELFF
TGTGCCAGCAGTCCACCCCCGGGGGACCCCTTGACCGGGGAGCTGTTTTTT
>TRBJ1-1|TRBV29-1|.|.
CSAQNPENTEAFF
TGCAGCGCCCAGAATCCAGAGAACACTGAAGCTTTCTTT
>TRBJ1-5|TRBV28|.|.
CASSFPLGRDYSNQPQHF
TGTGCCAGCAGTTTCCCCCTAGGACGGGACTATAGCAATCAGCCCCAGCATTTT
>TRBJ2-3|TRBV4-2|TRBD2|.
CASSQEVGRAQYF
TGTGCCAGCAGCCAAGAAGTCGGGAGGGCGCAGTATTTT
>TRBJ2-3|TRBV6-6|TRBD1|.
CASSTQGADADTQYF
TGTGCCAGCAGTACCCAGGGGGCGGACGCAGATACGCAGTATTTT
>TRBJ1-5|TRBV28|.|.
CASSSAAESNQPQHF
TGTGCCAGCAGTTCCGCGGCCGAAAGCAATCAGCCCCAGCATTTT
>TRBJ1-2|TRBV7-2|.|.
CASSLVGGAGYTF
TGTGCCAGCAGCTTAGTTGGGGGGGCGGGCTACACCTTC
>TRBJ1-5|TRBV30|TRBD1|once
CAWRASGGPQHF
TGTGCCTGGAGGGCATCAGGGGGGCCCCAGCATTTT
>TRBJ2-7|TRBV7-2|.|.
CASSPRGGVNEQYF
TGTGCCAGCAGCCCAAGGGGCGGGGTTAACGAGCAGTACTTC
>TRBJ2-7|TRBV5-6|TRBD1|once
CASSLDRTGGDEQYF
TGTGCCAGCAGCTTGGATCGGACAGGGGGCGACGAGCAGTACTTC
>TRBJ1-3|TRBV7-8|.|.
CASSLVRNSGNTIYF
TGTGCCAGCAGCTTGGTCAGGAACTCTGGAAACACCATATATTTT
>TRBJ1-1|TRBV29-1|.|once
CSVNRGSTEAFF
TGCAGCGTCAATAGGGGGAGCACTGAAGCTTTCTTT